This is a list of T cell receptor beta chains from one sample in a study of OX40 agonist ivuxolimab in advanced cancers. TCRdb's copy holds only in-frame clones and misses some; the assay was immunoSEQ multiplex PCR. The sample includes approximately 70,000 clones, just over 85% of them seen just once. This specimen consisted of CD4+ or CD8+ T cells sorted from blood, obtained in a trial of the OX40 agonist ivuxolimab. The receptors come from an adult with an advanced solid tumor such as melanoma, head and neck, liver or kidney cancer. CDR3s include the opening cysteine and the closing phenylalanine or tryptophan. Fields, in order: V gene, clone size, D gene, J gene, CDR3 length, CDR3 protein, CDR3 DNA. D genes are given only for firm matches. Expanded clones are given a class, and other clones once, few, many or no size at all.

V gene: TRBV18
clone size: NA
D gene: NA
J gene: TRBJ1-1
CDR3 length: 13
CDR3 protein: CASSPGEVTEAFF
CDR3 DNA: TGTGCCAGCTCACCAGGGGAAGTTACTGAAGCTTTCTTT

V gene: TRBV5-6
clone size: NA
D gene: NA
J gene: TRBJ1-3
CDR3 length: 9
CDR3 protein: CAGSRTIYF
CDR3 DNA: TGTGCCGGCTCAAGGACCATATATTTT

V gene: TRBV4-3
clone size: NA
D gene: NA
J gene: TRBJ2-7
CDR3 length: 14
CDR3 protein: CASSQEPGSYEQYF
CDR3 DNA: TGCGCCAGCAGCCAAGAACCGGGGTCCTACGAGCAGTACTTC

V gene: TRBV5-6
clone size: NA
D gene: NA
J gene: TRBJ1-2
CDR3 length: 15
CDR3 protein: CASSSGDSLGGGYTF
CDR3 DNA: TGTGCCAGCAGCTCGGGGGACTCCCTAGGGGGTGGCTACACCTTC

V gene: TRBV18
clone size: once
D gene: NA
J gene: TRBJ1-4
CDR3 length: 16
CDR3 protein: CASSRGTQGTNEKLFF
CDR3 DNA: TGTGCCAGCTCACGAGGGACACAGGGCACTAATGAAAAACTGTTTTTT

V gene: TRBV5-1
clone size: few
D gene: NA
J gene: TRBJ1-5
CDR3 length: 14
CDR3 protein: CASSTGTKDQPQHF
CDR3 DNA: TGCGCCAGCAGCACCGGGACCAAGGATCAGCCCCAGCATTTT

V gene: TRBV11-3
clone size: NA
D gene: NA
J gene: TRBJ2-3
CDR3 length: 12
CDR3 protein: CASSLAGGTQYF
CDR3 DNA: TGTGCCAGCAGCTTAGCTGGCGGTACGCAGTATTTT

V gene: TRBV10-3
clone size: NA
D gene: NA
J gene: TRBJ2-2
CDR3 length: 14
CDR3 protein: CAISGTVNTGELFF
CDR3 DNA: TGTGCCATCAGTGGGACGGTGAACACCGGGGAGCTGTTTTTT

V gene: TRBV28
clone size: NA
D gene: NA
J gene: TRBJ2-1
CDR3 length: 13
CDR3 protein: CANSKGMGFEQFF
CDR3 DNA: TGTGCCAACTCTAAGGGAATGGGCTTTGAGCAGTTCTTC

V gene: TRBV27
clone size: NA
D gene: NA
J gene: TRBJ1-5
CDR3 length: 14
CDR3 protein: CAGLSLRSYQPQHF
CDR3 DNA: TGTGCCGGCCTATCTCTAAGGTCGTACCAGCCCCAGCATTTT

V gene: TRBV7-2
clone size: NA
D gene: TRBD1
J gene: TRBJ1-5
CDR3 length: 16
CDR3 protein: CASSLTGLGSNQPQHF
CDR3 DNA: TGTGCCAGCAGCCTGACAGGGTTAGGGAGCAATCAGCCCCAGCATTTT

V gene: TRBV29-1
clone size: NA
D gene: TRBD2
J gene: TRBJ2-3
CDR3 length: 12
CDR3 protein: CSGGGGTDTQYF
CDR3 DNA: TGCAGCGGGGGAGGGGGCACAGATACGCAGTATTTT

V gene: TRBV10-3
clone size: NA
D gene: NA
J gene: TRBJ2-1
CDR3 length: 14
CDR3 protein: CAIRDTGSYNEQFF
CDR3 DNA: TGTGCCATCAGGGACACTGGCTCCTACAATGAGCAGTTCTTC

V gene: TRBV7-9
clone size: NA
D gene: NA
J gene: TRBJ2-7
CDR3 length: 14
CDR3 protein: CASSFEGRRGEQYF
CDR3 DNA: TGTGCCAGCAGCTTCGAAGGTAGGAGAGGCGAGCAGTACTTC

V gene: TRBV6-5
clone size: once
D gene: NA
J gene: TRBJ1-5
CDR3 length: 14
CDR3 protein: CASSTGYSNQPQHF
CDR3 DNA: TGTGCCAGCAGTACAGGGTATAGCAATCAGCCCCAGCATTTT

V gene: TRBV18
clone size: once
D gene: TRBD1
J gene: TRBJ1-2
CDR3 length: 15
CDR3 protein: CASSPGQAPNYGYTF
CDR3 DNA: TGTGCCAGCTCACCCGGACAGGCACCGAACTATGGCTACACCTTC

V gene: TRBV28
clone size: NA
D gene: TRBD2
J gene: TRBJ2-1
CDR3 length: 15
CDR3 protein: CASSFRLAGVNEQFF
CDR3 DNA: TGTGCCAGCAGTTTTAGGCTAGCGGGGGTCAATGAGCAGTTCTTC

V gene: TRBV6-8
clone size: NA
D gene: TRBD1
J gene: TRBJ2-5
CDR3 length: 15
CDR3 protein: CASSYLPGGEETQYF
CDR3 DNA: TGTGCCAGCAGTTACCTCCCAGGGGGCGAGGAGACCCAGTACTTC

V gene: TRBV27
clone size: NA
D gene: NA
J gene: TRBJ2-3
CDR3 length: 17
CDR3 protein: CASSLLRAQGSADTQYF
CDR3 DNA: TGTGCCAGCAGTTTATTGAGGGCACAGGGAAGTGCAGATACGCAGTATTTT

V gene: TRBV18
clone size: NA
D gene: TRBD1
J gene: TRBJ1-5
CDR3 length: 17
CDR3 protein: CASSQTGSGNRNQPQHF
CDR3 DNA: TGTGCCAGCTCGCAGACAGGGAGCGGTAATCGCAATCAGCCCCAGCATTTT

V gene: TRBV7-6
clone size: NA
D gene: TRBD2
J gene: TRBJ2-5
CDR3 length: 14
CDR3 protein: CASTEGLAEETQYF
CDR3 DNA: TGTGCCAGCACCGAGGGACTAGCGGAGGAGACCCAGTACTTC

V gene: TRBV19
clone size: NA
D gene: NA
J gene: TRBJ1-1
CDR3 length: 13
CDR3 protein: CASISGGASEAFF
CDR3 DNA: TGTGCCAGTATATCCGGGGGCGCTTCTGAAGCTTTCTTT

V gene: TRBV18
clone size: NA
D gene: NA
J gene: TRBJ2-7
CDR3 length: 13
CDR3 protein: CASSPASVSEQYF
CDR3 DNA: TGTGCCAGCTCACCGGCCTCGGTGAGCGAGCAGTACTTC

V gene: TRBV10-3
clone size: NA
D gene: NA
J gene: TRBJ1-1
CDR3 length: 14
CDR3 protein: CAISESGGNTEAFF
CDR3 DNA: TGTGCCATCAGTGAGTCGGGGGGGAACACTGAAGCTTTCTTT

V gene: TRBV7-9
clone size: NA
D gene: NA
J gene: TRBJ2-2
CDR3 length: 17
CDR3 protein: CASSFDGAFLNTGELFF
CDR3 DNA: TGTGCCAGCAGCTTTGACGGGGCTTTCCTGAACACCGGGGAGCTGTTTTTT

V gene: TRBV5-5
clone size: few
D gene: NA
J gene: TRBJ2-3
CDR3 length: 15
CDR3 protein: CASSLSSRLADTQYF
CDR3 DNA: TGTGCCAGCAGCCTCTCCTCCCGACTAGCAGATACGCAGTATTTT

V gene: TRBV19
clone size: NA
D gene: NA
J gene: TRBJ2-3
CDR3 length: 11
CDR3 protein: CASSIQNTQYF
CDR3 DNA: TGTGCCAGTAGTATACAAAATACGCAGTATTTT

V gene: TRBV29-1
clone size: NA
D gene: TRBD2
J gene: TRBJ2-2
CDR3 length: 14
CDR3 protein: CSVQTSGGNGELFF
CDR3 DNA: TGCAGCGTCCAAACTAGCGGGGGGAACGGGGAGCTGTTTTTT

V gene: TRBV5-1
clone size: NA
D gene: NA
J gene: TRBJ1-2
CDR3 length: 15
CDR3 protein: CASSLAGTAVARYTF
CDR3 DNA: TGCGCCAGCAGCTTGGCCGGGACGGCCGTGGCACGCTACACCTTC

V gene: TRBV7-8
clone size: once
D gene: NA
J gene: TRBJ1-3
CDR3 length: 15
CDR3 protein: CASSLDPGTGNTIYF
CDR3 DNA: TGTGCCAGCAGCTTAGACCCCGGGACCGGAAACACCATATATTTT

V gene: TRBV18
clone size: NA
D gene: NA
J gene: TRBJ2-7
CDR3 length: 13
CDR3 protein: CASSPPLTYEQYF
CDR3 DNA: TGTGCCAGCTCACCACCGTTAACTTACGAGCAGTACTTC

V gene: TRBV5-1
clone size: NA
D gene: TRBD1
J gene: TRBJ1-1
CDR3 length: 14
CDR3 protein: CASSLGGQGREAFF
CDR3 DNA: TGCGCCAGCAGCCTTGGGGGACAGGGGCGTGAAGCTTTCTTT

V gene: TRBV7-2
clone size: NA
D gene: NA
J gene: TRBJ2-2
CDR3 length: 12
CDR3 protein: CASSLLAGELFF
CDR3 DNA: TGTGCCAGCAGCTTGTTAGCCGGAGAGCTGTTTTTT

V gene: TRBV29-1
clone size: NA
D gene: NA
J gene: TRBJ1-1
CDR3 length: 13
CDR3 protein: CSIQQGQITEAFF
CDR3 DNA: TGCAGCATACAACAGGGCCAGATCACTGAAGCTTTCTTT

V gene: TRBV6-1
clone size: NA
D gene: NA
J gene: TRBJ1-1
CDR3 length: 14
CDR3 protein: CASSLRREVTEAFF
CDR3 DNA: TGTGCCAGCAGTCTGAGGAGGGAGGTAACTGAAGCTTTCTTT

V gene: TRBV5-4
clone size: once
D gene: TRBD1
J gene: TRBJ2-7
CDR3 length: 14
CDR3 protein: CASSPRDSIYEQYF
CDR3 DNA: TGTGCCAGCAGCCCACGGGACAGTATCTACGAGCAGTACTTC

V gene: TRBV7-9
clone size: once
D gene: NA
J gene: TRBJ1-6
CDR3 length: 16
CDR3 protein: CASSPSGSRNNSPLHF
CDR3 DNA: TGTGCCAGCAGCCCCTCCGGGTCGCGAAATAATTCACCCCTCCACTTT

V gene: TRBV15
clone size: NA
D gene: NA
J gene: TRBJ1-2
CDR3 length: 15
CDR3 protein: CATSTTGTHWGGYTF
CDR3 DNA: TGTGCCACCAGCACAACCGGGACTCACTGGGGAGGCTACACCTTC

V gene: TRBV4-3
clone size: NA
D gene: TRBD1
J gene: TRBJ2-1
CDR3 length: 15
CDR3 protein: CASSQGQGSRDEQFF
CDR3 DNA: TGCGCCAGCAGCCAAGGACAGGGGTCCAGGGATGAGCAGTTCTTC

V gene: TRBV9
clone size: few
D gene: NA
J gene: TRBJ1-2
CDR3 length: 14
CDR3 protein: CASSGRDTDYGYTF
CDR3 DNA: TGTGCCAGCAGCGGTCGGGACACGGACTATGGCTACACCTTC